The present T cell receptor beta chain was sequenced within a study of T-cell reconstitution after alpha-beta-depleted transplantation in children. Unique molecular identifiers were incorporated during preparation of the TCRbeta library. Each CDR3 protein gets one entry after TCRdb re-called the PCR reads with MiXCR. The sample holds approximately 210,000 distinct CDR3 sequences; about a sixth are singletons and the top ten take 35% to 50%. Many counts were recorded for this clonotype. The sample in question was PBMCs, mostly from graft donor cells, obtained 360 days after TCRalphabeta/CD19-depleted stem cell transplant. The sequence derives from a male patient between 2 and 15 years old who had a stem cell transplant for acute lymphoblastic leukemia, so the T cells may come from the graft donor.

In DNA form, the CDR3 reads TGTGCCAGCAGTTTATCTACAGGGATCTCTGGGGCCAACGTCCTGACTTTC. Translation: CASSLSTGISGANVLTF. This sequence joins TRBV27 and TRBJ2-6, with D possibly being TRBD1 (6 bases). Germline CDR1 reads MNHEY; CDR2 reads SMNVEV (reference sequence). V lost 0 bases, J lost 0 bases, and 9 bases lay in between. The CDR3 is 17 residues long.